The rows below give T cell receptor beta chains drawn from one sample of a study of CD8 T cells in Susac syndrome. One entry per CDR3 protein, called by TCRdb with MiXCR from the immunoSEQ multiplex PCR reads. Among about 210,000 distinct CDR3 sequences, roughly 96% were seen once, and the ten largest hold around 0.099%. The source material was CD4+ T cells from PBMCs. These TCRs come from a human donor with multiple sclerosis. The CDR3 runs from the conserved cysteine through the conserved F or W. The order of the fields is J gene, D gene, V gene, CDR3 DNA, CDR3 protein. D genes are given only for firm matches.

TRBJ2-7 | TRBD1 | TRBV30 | TGTGCCTGGAGTGTATTAGGGGACCCAAGGGGGCCGAAGCAGTACTTC | CAWSVLGDPRGPKQYF
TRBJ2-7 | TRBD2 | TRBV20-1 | TGCAGTGCCCGACGCAGCGGGGTTGAGCAGTACTTC | CSARRSGVEQYF
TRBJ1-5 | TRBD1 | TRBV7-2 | TGTGCCAGCAGCTTAGCGCTCGGGACAGGGTCTCGTCTCCAGCATTTT | CASSLALGTGSRLQHF
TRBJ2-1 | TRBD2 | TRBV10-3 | TGTGCCATCGGGAGAGCGGGAGCTGAGCAGTTCTTC | CAIGRAGAEQFF
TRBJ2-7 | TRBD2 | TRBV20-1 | TGCAGTGCCCTCAGCGGGAGCTCCTCCTACGAGCAGTACTTC | CSALSGSSSYEQYF
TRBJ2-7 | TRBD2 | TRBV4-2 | TGTGCCAGCAGCCCGTCGGCGGGAGGCTCCTACGAGCAGTACTTC | CASSPSAGGSYEQYF
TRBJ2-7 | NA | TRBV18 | TGTGCCAGCTCACTAACAACACCGGGACGGAACTCCTACGAGCAGTACTTC | CASSLTTPGRNSYEQYF
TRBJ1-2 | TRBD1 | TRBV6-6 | TGTGCCAGCAGCCGGACAGGGTTGAGGGACTATGGCTACACCTTC | CASSRTGLRDYGYTF
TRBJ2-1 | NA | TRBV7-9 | TGTGCCAGCAGCTTAAGGACAACCTACAATGAGCAGTTCTTC | CASSLRTTYNEQFF
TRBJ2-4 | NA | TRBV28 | TGTGCCAGCCGGCCCGATTTACAAGCCAAAAACATTCAGTACTTC | CASRPDLQAKNIQYF
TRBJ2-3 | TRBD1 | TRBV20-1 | TGCAGTGCTATTACAGGGGCAGGGGATACGCAGTATTTT | CSAITGAGDTQYF
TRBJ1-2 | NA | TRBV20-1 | TGCAGTGCGTCGGAATTTGGCTACACCTTC | CSASEFGYTF
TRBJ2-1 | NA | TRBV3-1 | TGTGCCAGCAGCCAAGACCTTATTCCAAATGAGCAGTTCTTC | CASSQDLIPNEQFF
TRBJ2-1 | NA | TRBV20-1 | TGCAGTGCTAACGACCCCCCTCATGAGCAGTTCTTC | CSANDPPHEQFF
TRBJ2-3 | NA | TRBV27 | TGTGCCAGCAGTTTAGTGACATTATCCACAGATACGCAGTATTTT | CASSLVTLSTDTQYF
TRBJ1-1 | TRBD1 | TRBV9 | TGTGCCAGCAGCCCCAGGACAGGGGCCGTCACTGAAGCTTTCTTT | CASSPRTGAVTEAFF